Below, one TCR beta chain is given with its context. No antigen is known for it. This entry comes from a study of OX40 agonist ivuxolimab in advanced cancers. Background on the study: With a range of roughly 20 to 80, age averaged roughly 60 years, and 75% to 90% were male. Three patients showed partial responses: one hepatocellular carcinoma and two cutaneous melanoma cases. General study points: Partly responding patients at 0.1-3.0 mg/kg showed some of the smallest clonal expansion.

Trimming pared 1 base from V and 4 bases from J, leaving 11 bases between. The CDR3 contains 14 residues. The germline CDR1 and CDR2 sequences are SEHNR and FQNEAQ (reference sequence). The data were produced by immunoSEQ multiplex PCR, yet TCRdb's version contains in-frame clones alone and is incomplete. There are roughly 60,000 clones in the sample; about 86% occur only once, and around 0.9% lies in the top ten. The sequence was collected from an adult with an advanced solid tumor such as melanoma, head and neck, liver or kidney cancer. The V gene is TRBV7-9, the J gene TRBJ2-7, with unresolved D. The specimen was CD4+ or CD8+ T cells sorted from blood, collected in a trial of the OX40 agonist ivuxolimab. The CDR3 bases are TGTGCCAGCAGCTTAGTGAGCCAAAAATACGAGCAGTACTTC. Translating it yields CASSLVSQKYEQYF.